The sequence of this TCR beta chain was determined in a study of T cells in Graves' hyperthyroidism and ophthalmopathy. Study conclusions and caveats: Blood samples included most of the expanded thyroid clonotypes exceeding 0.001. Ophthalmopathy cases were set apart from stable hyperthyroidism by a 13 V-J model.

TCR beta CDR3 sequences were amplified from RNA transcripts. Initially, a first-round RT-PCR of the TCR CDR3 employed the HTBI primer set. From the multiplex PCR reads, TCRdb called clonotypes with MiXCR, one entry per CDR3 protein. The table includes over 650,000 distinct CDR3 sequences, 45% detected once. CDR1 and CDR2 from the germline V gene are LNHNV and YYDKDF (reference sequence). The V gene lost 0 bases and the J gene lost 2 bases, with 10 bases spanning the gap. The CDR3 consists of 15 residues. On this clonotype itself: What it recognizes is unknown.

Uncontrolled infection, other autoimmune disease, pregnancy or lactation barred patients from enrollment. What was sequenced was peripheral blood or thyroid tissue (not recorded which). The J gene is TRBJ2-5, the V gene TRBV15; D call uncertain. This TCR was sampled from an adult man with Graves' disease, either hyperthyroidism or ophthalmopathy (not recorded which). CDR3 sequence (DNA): TGTGCCACCAGCAGAGACAGGCCGCAGCAAGAGACCCAGTACTTC. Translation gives CATSRDRPQQETQYF.